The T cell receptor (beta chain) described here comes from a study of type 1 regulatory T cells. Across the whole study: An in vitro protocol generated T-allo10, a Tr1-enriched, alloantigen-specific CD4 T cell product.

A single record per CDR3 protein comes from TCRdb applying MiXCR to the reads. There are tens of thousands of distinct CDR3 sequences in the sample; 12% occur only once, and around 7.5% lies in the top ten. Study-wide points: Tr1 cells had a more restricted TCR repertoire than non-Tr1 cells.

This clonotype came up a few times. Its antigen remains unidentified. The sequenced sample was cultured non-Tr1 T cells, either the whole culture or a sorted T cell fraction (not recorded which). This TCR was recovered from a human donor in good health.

The CDR3 is CASRFQGAATNEKLFF. CDR3 bases: TGCGCCAGCAGATTTCAGGGGGCGGCAACTAATGAAAAACTGTTTTTT. This chain connects TRBV5-1 to TRBJ1-4; 8 positions match TRBD1. Germline lookup yields CDR1 SGHRS and CDR2 YFSETQ. The CDR3 is 16 residues long. The V gene end was trimmed by 5 bases and the J gene end by 0 bases; junction bases not matched to a gene: 6. Variable domain in full (rest from reference TRBV5-1 and TRBJ1-4): KAGVTQTPRYLIKTRGQQVTLSCSPISGHRSVSWYQQTPGQGLQFLFEYFSETQRNKGNFPGRFSGRQFSNSRSEMNVSTLELGDSALYLCASRFQGAATNEKLFFGSGTQLSVL.